This T cell receptor (beta chain) derives from a study of shared clonotypes between healthy human individuals. Findings of the study overall: The study generally estimated greater richness for naive than memory subsets.

The naive CD8 fraction comprised CD45RO-negative cells positively selected for CCR7 and excluded terminally differentiated effector memory CD45RA+ cells. The assay was run at deep level. Each subset's genomic DNA was shared equally among a number of immunoSEQ plates. The sorted-subset replicate PCRs were given roughly 200 ng DNA, which is 30,000 to 35,000 T cell genomes. Profiled with immunoSEQ multiplex PCR; TCRdb holds only in-frame clones, not every one. The data hold around 600,000 clones, with roughly 95% observed a single time. This clone came up once. Its antigen is unknown. The source material was naive CD8+ T cells sorted from blood. This sequence originates from a woman aged 25 to 39 in good health.

Here the CDR3 reads CASSPGLASSYEQYF. The CDR3 nucleotides are TGTGCCAGCAGCCCCGGACTAGCGTCCTCCTACGAGCAGTACTTC. This chain connects TRBV13 to TRBJ2-5, with 9 bases fitting TRBD2. The J call is doubtful: the DNA matches TRBJ2-7 better. The CDR3 loop spans 15 amino acids. Germline CDR1 and CDR2: PRHDT and FYEKMQ (reference sequence).